This section outlines one T cell receptor beta chain sequence together with its context. This clone was picked up a small number of times. Its target antigen remains unknown. This may be a read error: a much more frequent sequence differs by one nucleotide. The missing CDR3 end, 3 residues past where the read stops, is filled in from the germline J gene. This entry is derived from a study of T cell clonality in common variable immunodeficiency (dated by TCRdb to between 2015 and 2016). Findings and caveats that apply to the study as a whole: The authors noted that sequencing repertoires of T cell subpopulations would be needed to clarify what caused the increased clonality in CVID. Correlations of repertoire features with clinical complications were constrained by heterogeneity among patients within the CVID cohort. Even though DNA input was equal, the average per sample came to approximately 74,000 unique sequences for controls compared with about 31,547 for CVID samples. Fewer TCRbeta clones were shared among CVID subjects than among healthy controls (p < 0.0001). Reportedly, TCRbeta sequences from CVID had fewer deletions and N-nucleotide insertions, and highly modified clones with 13 or more V deletions were absent from CVID. Increased TCRbeta clonality was found in CVID subjects compared with healthy controls (t-test p = 0.018), with the increase being most characteristic of about a third of subjects.

Equivalent amounts of genomic DNA from CVID and control samples were used as sequencing input. For every sample, a 60 bp segment covering the rearranged TCRbeta CDR3 region was amplified and then sequenced. TCRbeta amplification used the immunoSEQ assay, a bias-corrected multiplex PCR with high-throughput sequencing. Per the original workflow: Every unique nucleotide sequence was considered a clone and was annotated with V, D and J genes, copy number and frequency. Sequences were labeled productive if in frame, and non-productive if out of frame or containing stop codons. As previously described, clonality was calculated on the basis of Shannon's entropy. Mean CDR3 Kyte-Doolittle hydropathy was derived from the predicted amino acid sequences of productive clones. Scaled V gene usage was hierarchically clustered using Manhattan distance and complete linkage with the R hclust function. Clone sharing by CDR3 amino acid sequence was assessed by resampling 12 repertoires per group over 100 rounds. The repertoires were screened for approximately 63 published EBV-specific TCRbeta sequences and a few hundred published CMV-specific TCRbeta sequences. Two CVID samples yielding fewer than 10,000 sequences were excluded from analysis, leaving under 50 CVID repertoires. This is the immuneACCESS table as TCRdb keeps it, with only in-frame sequences that have V and J called. A part of the clones is gone; compared with another copy, unresolved V genes explain less than half, and the rest is unexplained. V, J and clone size derive from that table, while D and trimming were established from the DNA sequence. There are about 52,000 clones in this sample, and none of them is a singleton. Roughly 3.4% of the sample rests with the top ten.

From the cysteine through the phenylalanine, the CDR3 covers 14 amino acids. The 33 bases shown cover part of the CDR3, and their frame starts at base 1. Looking up the germline V gene yields CDR1 KGHSH and CDR2 LQKENI. Both CVID patients and healthy controls were predominantly of Caucasian heritage. Heparinized peripheral whole blood samples of roughly 4.5 to 8 ml were collected from each donor. Genomic DNA from adults with common variable immune deficiency (CVID) and from healthy adult controls was used for sequencing of TCRbeta CDR3 repertoires. There were approximately 22 healthy adult volunteers in the control group (12 female and around 10 male), ranging in age from about 23 to 75 years, with a mean age of about 36. To isolate peripheral blood mononuclear cells, diluted blood was subjected to density centrifugation over Hypaque 1077 or Ficoll-Paque. Unsorted mononuclear cells served as the source of genomic DNA, which was extracted either by Qiagen column purification or by a centrifugation-based method.

The sequence derives from a person aged 18-70 years in good health. Here the chain combines TRBV18 and TRBJ2-3; TRBD2 lines up with 9 middle nucleotides. Sequenced sample: peripheral blood mononuclear cells. CDR3 DNA (partial): TGTGCCAGCTCAGAGACTAGCGGCCAAGAGACG. Protein translation: CASSETSGQET. The entire CDR3 reads CASSETSGQETQYF.